The next 6 T cell receptor beta chains were all read from a single sample in a study of cytomegalovirus exposure and HLA in healthy donors. The PCR contained 60 Vbeta and 13 Jbeta primers. Data came from immunoSEQ multiplex PCR; TCRdb stores just in-frame clones and leaves some out. Its table records about 210,000 clones. The sequenced material came from PBMCs. The receptors were sampled from a woman under 40 in good health and CMV-seropositive.

This chain uses TRBV5-1 with TRBJ1-6; 7 nucleotides match TRBD1. The CDR3 sequence is 16 residues long. The V gene end was trimmed by 2 bases and the J gene end by 4 bases; junction bases not matched to a gene: 6. Per germline, CDR1 SGHRS and CDR2 YFSETQ. The chain's CDR3 is CASSLGQAPYNSPLHF. The DNA of the CDR3 is TGCGCCAGCAGCTTAGGACAGGCTCCTTATAATTCACCCCTCCACTTT.

The V gene is TRBV9, the J gene TRBJ2-7; 7 bases fit TRBD1. The CDR3 length is 14 residues. Unmatched junction bases numbered 6, after V lost 3 bases and J lost 3 bases. The V gene's germline CDR1 is SGDLS and CDR2 YYNGEE. The CDR3, as DNA: TGTGCCAGCAGCGCCACAGGGGACAACTACGAGCAGTACTTC. It codes for CASSATGDNYEQYF.

The chain recombines TRBV27 with TRBJ2-2; maybe TRBD2 (6 bases). The CDR3 has 12 residues. CDR1 is MNHEY, CDR2 SMNVEV, per germline (reference sequence). V lost 9 bases to trimming and J lost 3 bases, with 8 bases between them. This CDR3 reads CARGGHTGELFF. CDR3 DNA: TGTGCCAGGGGAGGCCACACCGGGGAGCTGTTTTTT.

This chain connects TRBV2 to TRBJ1-1, with D possibly being TRBD1 (6 bases). The CDR3 is 13 residues long. Trimming stripped 8 bases from V and 1 base from J, with 11 bases between. Germline CDR1 reads SNHLY; CDR2 reads FYNNEI. The CDR3 coding sequence is TGTGCCAGCGGGGGGGCCGGGAACACTGAAGCTTTCTTT. Translated: CASGGAGNTEAFF.

CDR3 nucleotides: TGTGCCAGTACCAAATACAGGGTGGACAGCAATCAGCCCCAGCATTTT. It encodes CASTKYRVDSNQPQHF. The rearrangement links TRBV19 to TRBJ1-5, with D possibly matching TRBD1 (6 bases). Germline CDR1 LNHDA, CDR2 SQIVND (reference sequence). V lost 7 bases and J lost 1, with 17 bases in between. The CDR3 has 16 residues.

The rearrangement uses TRBV5-1 and TRBJ2-3, with 10 positions matching TRBD1. Germline-derived CDR1 and CDR2 are SGHRS and YFSETQ. Unmatched junction bases numbered 5, after V lost 0 bases and J lost 4 bases. This CDR3 region has 16 residues. The CDR3 spells CASSLGQGARPDTQYF. The CDR3 DNA reads as TGCGCCAGCAGCTTGGGACAGGGGGCGAGGCCAGATACGCAGTATTTT.